This is a list of T cell receptor beta chains from one sample in a study of T cell responses to AZD1222 COVID-19 vaccine. The assay was immunoSEQ multiplex PCR, and TCRdb's table has in-frame clones only and misses some. The data contain 140,000 to 150,000 clones, 85% to 90% of them seen just once; the ten biggest clones take up about 5.4%. Material: peripheral blood, obtained 28 days after the second AZD1222 dose. All receptors come from an adult who received the AZD1222 COVID-19 vaccine. CDR3s include the opening cysteine and the closing phenylalanine or tryptophan. The D gene is left open where the match is weak. The size field is filled for only some rows; it gives once, few, many or a size class.

V gene: TRBV28; D gene: -; J gene: TRBJ1-1; clone size: -; CDR3 protein: CASSFLRFEHWNTEAFF; CDR3 DNA: TGTGCCAGCAGTTTCTTACGATTCGAACACTGGAACACTGAAGCTTTCTTT
V gene: TRBV6-1; D gene: TRBD1; J gene: TRBJ2-2; clone size: -; CDR3 protein: CASSALGQVYVSPELFF; CDR3 DNA: TGTGCCAGCAGTGCCCTGGGACAGGTCTATGTTAGCCCGGAGCTGTTTTTT
V gene: TRBV3-1/TRBV3-2; D gene: -; J gene: TRBJ2-7; clone size: -; CDR3 protein: CASSSVPTYEQYF; CDR3 DNA: TGTGCCAGCAGCTCCGTCCCCACCTACGAGCAGTACTTC
V gene: TRBV6-5; D gene: -; J gene: TRBJ2-2; clone size: -; CDR3 protein: CASSTVAGELFF; CDR3 DNA: TGTGCCAGCAGTACCGTGGCCGGGGAGCTGTTTTTT
V gene: TRBV7-9; D gene: -; J gene: TRBJ2-5; clone size: few; CDR3 protein: CASSPRRETQYF; CDR3 DNA: TGTGCCAGCAGCCCCCGGAGGGAGACCCAGTACTTC
V gene: TRBV5-1; D gene: -; J gene: TRBJ1-1; clone size: -; CDR3 protein: CASSLAPGMNTEAFF; CDR3 DNA: TGCGCCAGCAGCTTGGCCCCCGGCATGAACACTGAAGCTTTCTTT
V gene: TRBV6-5; D gene: -; J gene: TRBJ2-5; clone size: -; CDR3 protein: CASSYLGGQETQYF; CDR3 DNA: TGTGCCAGCAGTTACTTGGGGGGACAAGAGACCCAGTACTTC
V gene: TRBV30; D gene: -; J gene: TRBJ1-1; clone size: -; CDR3 protein: CAWEGHPNTEAFF; CDR3 DNA: TGTGCCTGGGAGGGACATCCAAACACTGAAGCTTTCTTT
V gene: TRBV5-1; D gene: TRBD1; J gene: TRBJ1-3; clone size: -; CDR3 protein: CASSLGQGASIYF; CDR3 DNA: TGCGCCAGCAGCTTGGGACAGGGGGCCTCCATATATTTT
V gene: TRBV18; D gene: TRBD2; J gene: TRBJ2-1; clone size: -; CDR3 protein: CASSPLSGGLSYNEQFF; CDR3 DNA: TGTGCCAGCTCACCTCTTAGCGGGGGTCTCTCCTACAATGAGCAGTTCTTC
V gene: TRBV19; D gene: -; J gene: TRBJ1-3; clone size: -; CDR3 protein: CASSSVGGDTIYF; CDR3 DNA: TGTGCCAGTAGTTCGGTTGGTGGTGACACCATATATTTT
V gene: TRBV3-1/TRBV3-2; D gene: -; J gene: TRBJ2-7; clone size: once; CDR3 protein: CASSQVAEQYF; CDR3 DNA: TGTGCCAGCAGCCAAGTTGCCGAGCAGTACTTC
V gene: TRBV10-3; D gene: -; J gene: TRBJ2-3; clone size: -; CDR3 protein: CAIREGGTDTQYF; CDR3 DNA: TGTGCCATCAGGGAAGGGGGCACAGATACGCAGTATTTT
V gene: TRBV30; D gene: -; J gene: TRBJ2-5; clone size: -; CDR3 protein: CAWSWAPAETQYF; CDR3 DNA: TGTGCCTGGAGTTGGGCCCCGGCAGAGACCCAGTACTTC
V gene: TRBV7-9; D gene: TRBD2; J gene: TRBJ2-1; clone size: -; CDR3 protein: CASSPARAGGPGYNEQFF; CDR3 DNA: TGTGCCAGCAGCCCCGCGCGGGCGGGGGGGCCAGGGTACAATGAGCAGTTCTTC
V gene: TRBV29-1; D gene: -; J gene: TRBJ2-1; clone size: -; CDR3 protein: CSVEREYNEQFF; CDR3 DNA: TGCAGCGTTGAACGGGAATACAATGAGCAGTTCTTC
V gene: TRBV4-1; D gene: -; J gene: TRBJ2-5; clone size: -; CDR3 protein: CASSPRTSMGETQYF; CDR3 DNA: TGCGCCAGCAGCCCCCGGACCTCTATGGGGGAGACCCAGTACTTC
V gene: TRBV5-6; D gene: TRBD1; J gene: TRBJ1-4; clone size: -; CDR3 protein: CASSFGNRDRGEKLFF; CDR3 DNA: TGTGCCAGCAGCTTCGGAAACCGGGACAGAGGTGAAAAACTGTTTTTT
V gene: TRBV19; D gene: -; J gene: TRBJ1-5; clone size: -; CDR3 protein: CATHIRGISNQPQHF; CDR3 DNA: TGTGCCACACATATTCGGGGCATTAGCAATCAGCCCCAGCATTTT
V gene: TRBV30; D gene: -; J gene: TRBJ1-2; clone size: few; CDR3 protein: CAWSGSGSYGYTF; CDR3 DNA: TGTGCCTGGAGTGGGTCAGGATCGTATGGCTACACCTTC
V gene: TRBV19; D gene: -; J gene: TRBJ2-7; clone size: -; CDR3 protein: CASSMRPYGEQYF; CDR3 DNA: TGTGCCAGTAGTATGCGGCCTTATGGCGAGCAGTACTTC
V gene: TRBV4-1; D gene: -; J gene: TRBJ2-7; clone size: few; CDR3 protein: CASSQGAAGGTYEQYF; CDR3 DNA: TGCGCCAGCAGCCAAGGGGCGGCAGGGGGGACCTACGAGCAGTACTTC
V gene: TRBV3-1/TRBV3-2; D gene: TRBD2; J gene: TRBJ2-1; clone size: -; CDR3 protein: CASSQLLAGQHNEQFF; CDR3 DNA: TGTGCCAGCAGCCAGTTACTAGCGGGCCAGCACAATGAGCAGTTCTTC
V gene: TRBV18; D gene: TRBD2; J gene: TRBJ2-7; clone size: -; CDR3 protein: CASSPGLAGAGEQYF; CDR3 DNA: TGTGCCAGCTCTCCCGGACTAGCGGGAGCAGGCGAGCAGTACTTC
V gene: TRBV2; D gene: -; J gene: TRBJ2-6; clone size: -; CDR3 protein: CASTRESGANVLTF; CDR3 DNA: TGTGCCAGCACCAGGGAGTCTGGGGCCAACGTCCTGACTTTC
V gene: TRBV6-6; D gene: -; J gene: TRBJ1-1; clone size: -; CDR3 protein: CASMLGRGEAFF; CDR3 DNA: TGTGCCAGCATGCTAGGAAGGGGTGAAGCTTTCTTT
V gene: TRBV19; D gene: -; J gene: TRBJ1-1; clone size: -; CDR3 protein: CASSRTVLNTEAFF; CDR3 DNA: TGTGCCAGTAGTAGGACAGTTTTGAACACTGAAGCTTTCTTT
V gene: TRBV6-5; D gene: -; J gene: TRBJ2-3; clone size: -; CDR3 protein: CASTPGRLNTDTQYF; CDR3 DNA: TGTGCCAGCACCCCTGGGCGGCTGAACACAGATACGCAGTATTTT
V gene: TRBV13; D gene: -; J gene: TRBJ2-3; clone size: -; CDR3 protein: CASSSYGEREDTQYF; CDR3 DNA: TGTGCCAGCAGCTCTTACGGCGAGAGGGAGGATACGCAGTATTTT
V gene: TRBV3-1/TRBV3-2; D gene: TRBD2; J gene: TRBJ2-3; clone size: -; CDR3 protein: CASSAGTSVGDTQYF; CDR3 DNA: TGTGCCAGCAGCGCCGGGACTAGCGTAGGAGATACGCAGTATTTT
V gene: TRBV5-1; D gene: -; J gene: TRBJ1-1; clone size: once; CDR3 protein: CASSLGQENTEAFF; CDR3 DNA: TGCGCCAGCAGCTTGGGGCAGGAGAACACTGAAGCTTTCTTT
V gene: TRBV20-1; D gene: -; J gene: TRBJ1-3; clone size: few; CDR3 protein: CSASEGLGGNTIYF; CDR3 DNA: TGCAGTGCTAGTGAGGGGCTAGGTGGAAACACCATATATTTT
V gene: TRBV7-2; D gene: -; J gene: TRBJ1-1; clone size: -; CDR3 protein: CASSLGILGSATEAFF; CDR3 DNA: TGTGCCAGCAGCTTAGGAATTCTAGGGTCGGCCACTGAAGCTTTCTTT
V gene: TRBV29-1; D gene: TRBD2; J gene: TRBJ2-7; clone size: -; CDR3 protein: CSVAAGGAYEQYF; CDR3 DNA: TGCAGCGTTGCGGCGGGAGGGGCCTACGAGCAGTACTTC